The 30 T cell receptor beta chains below come from one sample, sequenced in a study of CD8+ T cells in alopecia areata. Extracted RNA was reverse transcribed, and the resulting cDNA served as sequencing template. Sequencing used immunoSEQ multiplex PCR; TCRdb keeps in-frame clones, though not all of them. The sample consists of more than 200,000 clones, roughly 40% of them appearing once. Regarding treatment: oral pan-JAK inhibitor, 5-10 mg twice daily. The starting material was CD4+ T cells sorted from blood, obtained at approximately week 36, from a patient treated with tofacitinib. These receptors came from a human donor with alopecia areata.

The V gene is TRBV2, the J gene TRBJ2-7; no clear D gene. Trimming took 6 bases from V and 2 from J, leaving 11 bases between them. The CDR3 runs 13 residues. In germline, CDR1 is SNHLY, CDR2 FYNNEI. CDR3 sequence reads: CASRTDGTYEQYF. DNA of the CDR3: TGTGCCAGCAGGACGGACGGTACCTACGAGCAGTACTTC.

The chain has TRBV30 and TRBJ1-1; D gene uncertain. V gave up 0 bases and J gave up 1 base, with 12 bases separating them. Germline V gives CDR1 GTSNPN, CDR2 SVGIG (reference sequence). CDR3 length equals 15 residues. DNA for the CDR3: TGTGCCTGGAGTGTGGGCAGAGGCCCGAACACTGAAGCTTTCTTT. Amino acids: CAWSVGRGPNTEAFF.

The sample holds a few counts of this clone. CDR3 in amino acids: CASSEIARTYEQYF. As DNA, the CDR3 is TGTGCCAGCAGCGAGATAGCGCGCACCTACGAGCAGTACTTC. The V gene is TRBV11-2, the J gene TRBJ2-7; the D gene is possibly TRBD2 (5 bases). Germline assignment: CDR1 SGHAT and CDR2 FQNNGV. The CDR3 spans 14 residues. The ends were cut back, 5 bases at V and 2 bases at J, with 13 bases in the middle. Complete variable domain (other parts from reference TRBV11-2 and TRBJ2-7): EAGVAQSPRYKIIEKRQSVAFWCNPISGHATLYWYQQILGQGPKLLIQFQNNGVVDDSQLPKDRFSAERLKGVDSTLKIQPAKLEDSAVYLCASSEIARTYEQYFGPGTRLTVT.

This chain links TRBV30 with TRBJ2-4; 12 bases fit TRBD2. This CDR3 spans 18 amino acids. Trimming took 8 bases from V and 0 from J; bases not matched to a gene: 14. From germline, CDR1 is GTSNPN and CDR2 SVGIG (reference sequence). In DNA form, the CDR3 reads TGTGCCGGTCGGGGGCTAGCGGGAGGGAGGAGAGCCAAAAACATTCAGTACTTC. It yields the protein CAGRGLAGGRRAKNIQYF. Full variable domain (missing parts from reference TRBV30 and TRBJ2-4): SQTIHQWPATLVQPVGSPLSLECTVEGTSNPNLYWYRQAAGRGLQLLFYSVGIGQISSEVPQNLSASRPQDRQFILSSKKLLLSDSGFYLCAGRGLAGGRRAKNIQYFGAGTRLSVL.

The genes are TRBV6-5 and TRBJ2-7; tentatively, D is TRBD2 (6 bases). The V gene lost 2 bases and the J gene lost 3 bases, with 8 bases spanning the gap. Germline CDR1 is MNHEY and CDR2 is SVGAGI. CDR3 length: 13 amino acids. CDR3 DNA sequence: TGTGCCAGCAGTTACGCGGGGCGCTACGAGCAGTACTTC. It yields the protein CASSYAGRYEQYF.

The chain has TRBV29-1 and TRBJ1-1, with a possible D match to TRBD1 (6 bases). Trimming pared 0 bases from V and 4 bases from J, leaving 6 bases between. Germline loops: CDR1 SQVTM, CDR2 ANQGSEA. The CDR3 is 12 residues long. CDR3 nucleotide sequence: TGCAGCGTTGAAGAAGGGGGCACTGAAGCTTTCTTT. Translated: CSVEEGGTEAFF.

This clone was recorded a few times. CDR3 sequence reads: CSALAGDAYEQYF. CDR3 bases: TGCAGCGCTCTAGCGGGTGACGCCTACGAGCAGTACTTC. The V call is TRBV29-1, the J call TRBJ2-7; 8 bases are a match to TRBD2. With 7 bases clipped from V and 2 bases from J, the junction kept 7 bases outside the gene matches. Per the germline V gene, CDR1 is SQVTM and CDR2 is ANQGSEA. CDR3 size: 13 residues.

The J gene is TRBJ1-2, the V gene TRBV4-3; D gene unclear. CDR3 length equals 13 residues. Trimming stripped 3 bases from V and 4 bases from J, with 9 bases between. Germline CDR1 reads LGHNA; CDR2 reads YSLEER. The CDR3 sequence: CASSQDRFYGYTF. CDR3 DNA: TGCGCCAGCAGCCAGGACCGCTTCTATGGCTACACCTTC.

This sequence joins TRBV11-2 and TRBJ2-3; a weak D match, TRBD2 (5 bases). The CDR3 extends over 13 amino acids. CDR1 is SGHAT, CDR2 FQNNGV, per germline. The ends were cut back, 6 bases at V and 1 base at J, with 8 bases in the middle. For the CDR3, the DNA is TGTGCCAGCAGAAATAGCGGCACAGATACGCAGTATTTT. It specifies CASRNSGTDTQYF.

The chain couples TRBV4-1 to TRBJ1-5, with D possibly being TRBD1 (5 bases). Germline V gives CDR1 MGHRA, CDR2 YSYEKL. The CDR3 spans 14 residues. V gave up 0 bases and J gave up 9 bases, with 12 bases separating them. CDR3 sequence: CASSQDWGGLPQHF. The CDR3 DNA sequence: TGCGCCAGCAGCCAAGATTGGGGGGGACTGCCCCAGCATTTT.

The chain joins TRBV7-8 to TRBJ2-1; 11 nucleotides align to TRBD2. Trimming at V came to 5 bases and at J to 6 bases, leaving 6 bases not matched to a gene. From germline, CDR1 is SGHVS and CDR2 FQNEAQ. This CDR3 region has 15 residues. This chain's CDR3 is CASSPLSGRANEQFF. CDR3 in DNA: TGTGCCAGCAGCCCACTTAGCGGGAGGGCCAATGAGCAGTTCTTC.

This rearrangement joins TRBV18 to TRBJ2-4, with D perhaps matching TRBD1 or TRBD2 (5 bases each). Germline V gene data show CDR1 as KGHSH and CDR2 as LQKENI. There are 17 residues in the CDR3. Trimming pared 0 bases from V and 4 bases from J, leaving 16 bases between. The CDR3, as DNA: TGTGCCAGCTCACCACCGGACGCAGGGACGAGAAAAAACATTCAGTACTTC. Encoded protein: CASSPPDAGTRKNIQYF.

The rearrangement links TRBV27 to TRBJ2-4; no clear D gene. This CDR3 spans 14 amino acids. With 4 bases removed from V and 0 bases from J, the gap between germline ends came to 7 bases. CDR1 is MNHEY, CDR2 SMNVEV, per germline (reference sequence). CDR3 coding DNA: TGTGCCAGCAGTTCGACCGTAGCCAAAAACATTCAGTACTTC. Its translation: CASSSTVAKNIQYF.

The genes are TRBV19 and TRBJ1-2; D not resolved. CDR3 size: 13 residues. CDR1 is LNHDA, CDR2 SQIVND, per germline (reference sequence). The V and J ends lost 2 bases and 1 base respectively, with 5 bases between them. The DNA of the CDR3 is TGTGCCAGTAGTATACCCAATAACTATGGCTACACCTTC. Protein product: CASSIPNNYGYTF.

The CDR3 spells CSVEAEGLAAYNEQFF. CDR3 nucleotide sequence: TGCAGCGTTGAAGCTGAGGGACTAGCGGCCTACAATGAGCAGTTCTTC. This sequence joins TRBV29-1 and TRBJ2-1; 11 bases are shared with TRBD2. The CDR3 is 16 residues long. Germline CDR1 SQVTM, CDR2 ANQGSEA. Trimming removed 1 base from V and 2 bases from J; junction bases left unmatched: 4.

The chain recombines TRBV30 with TRBJ2-7; D gene uncertain. Trimming took 1 base from V and 2 from J, leaving 12 bases between them. This CDR3 contains 14 residues. Germline CDR1 and CDR2: GTSNPN and SVGIG (reference sequence). The CDR3 DNA is TGTGCCTGGAGTGGTATCTCGCCCCCCTACGAGCAGTACTTC. Protein product: CAWSGISPPYEQYF.

This clone counts as medium-sized. The CDR3 loop is CASTDGQGGKNQPQHF. In nucleotides, the CDR3 is TGTGCCAGCACCGACGGCCAGGGAGGGAAGAATCAGCCCCAGCATTTT. This chain joins TRBV28 and TRBJ1-5; D is possibly TRBD1 (5 bases). CDR1 and CDR2 (germline): MDHEN, SYDVKM. With 7 bases removed from V and 4 bases from J, the gap between germline ends came to 20 bases. The CDR3 contains 16 residues.

This clone has ten or more counts. This sample also contains other DNA sequences that code for the same CDR3. The chain links TRBV19 to TRBJ1-5; D not certain. The germline V gene encodes CDR1 LNHDA and CDR2 SQIVND (reference sequence). CDR3 length equals 14 residues. Trimming stripped 4 bases from V and 1 base from J, with 8 bases between. The CDR3 DNA is TGTGCCAGTAGTACCCTATCCAGCAATCAGCCCCAGCATTTT. The encoded protein is CASSTLSSNQPQHF.

The chain joins TRBV6-5 to TRBJ2-5, with 9 bases that match TRBD2. This CDR3 has 13 residues. With V trimmed by 6 bases and J by 5 bases, 4 bases remained unmatched. Looked up from germline, CDR1 is MNHEY and CDR2 is SVGAGI. CDR3: CASRAGLAETQYF. The CDR3, as DNA: TGTGCCAGCAGGGCAGGACTAGCGGAGACCCAGTACTTC.

V gene TRBV28 combines with J gene TRBJ2-7; D possibly corresponds to TRBD1 (5 bases). The CDR3 length is 13 residues. Between the trimmed V and J ends, which lost 6 bases and 2 bases, there was a span of 11 bases. Looked up from germline, CDR1 is MDHEN and CDR2 is SYDVKM. This chain's CDR3 is CASSRRVPYEQYF. The CDR3 coding sequence is TGTGCCAGCAGCCGCAGGGTCCCCTACGAGCAGTACTTC. Based on the CDR3 plus reference TRBV28 and TRBJ2-7, the full variable domain is DVKVTQSSRYLVKRTGEKVFLECVQDMDHENMFWYRQDPGLGLRLIYFSYDVKMKEKGDIPEGYSVSREKKERFSLILESASTNQTSMYLCASSRRVPYEQYFGPGTRLTVT.

The V call is TRBV7-3, the J call TRBJ2-5, with 12 bases aligning to TRBD2. With 5 bases clipped from V and 5 bases from J, the junction kept 6 bases outside the gene matches. The germline gives CDR1 SGHTA, CDR2 FQGTGA. The CDR3 runs 15 residues. CDR3 nucleotide sequence: TGTGCCAGCAGCCCGACTAGCGGGAGTGGGGAGACCCAGTACTTC. The encoded protein is CASSPTSGSGETQYF.

There are a few counts of this clone. The rearrangement joins TRBV6-6 to TRBJ2-5, with D hard to call. The CDR3 contains 16 residues. Germline-derived CDR1 and CDR2 are MNHNY and SVGAGI (reference sequence). V dropped 4 bases and J dropped 0 bases, with 15 bases sitting between them. The CDR3 coding sequence is TGTGCCAGCAGTTCGCTTCTAGACTGGAACCAAGAGACCCAGTACTTC. Its translation is CASSSLLDWNQETQYF.

The V and J genes are TRBV30 and TRBJ1-4; the D gene is possibly TRBD1 (5 bases). Germline CDR1 reads GTSNPN; CDR2 reads SVGIG (reference sequence). V dropped 0 bases and J dropped 5 bases, with 13 bases sitting between them. The CDR3 has 15 amino acids. The CDR3 DNA reads as TGTGCCTGGAGTGTGCAGGGTAGGAGAAATGAAAAACTGTTTTTT. The encoded protein is CAWSVQGRRNEKLFF.

This sequence joins TRBV25-1 and TRBJ2-5; D possibly uses TRBD1 or TRBD2 (6 bases each). This CDR3 spans 14 amino acids. V was shortened by 3 bases and J by 5 bases, with 13 bases between the two germline ends. Germline V lookup: CDR1 MGHDK, CDR2 SYGVNS. CDR3 nucleotides: TGTGCCAGCAGTGATGGGGGGCCTTGGGAGACCCAGTACTTC. Translation gives CASSDGGPWETQYF.

V gene TRBV2 combines with J gene TRBJ1-3; 9 bases match TRBD1. The CDR3 length is 17 residues. From germline, CDR1 is SNHLY and CDR2 FYNNEI. Losses at the gene ends were 6 bases for V and 0 bases for J; bases not matched to a gene: 9. This CDR3 is CASRVSGQGNSGNTIYF. CDR3 DNA: TGTGCCAGCAGGGTCTCGGGACAGGGAAACTCTGGAAACACCATATATTTT.

The CDR3 region has the DNA TGTGCCAGTAGTCCCTCGGCGGGGGTTGACAACGAGCAGTACTTC. This translates into CASSPSAGVDNEQYF. The chain links TRBV19 to TRBJ2-7; 7 bases agree with TRBD2. This CDR3 is 15 amino acids long. The germline CDR1 and CDR2 sequences are LNHDA and SQIVND (reference sequence). After removal of 5 bases from V and 5 bases from J, the junction contained 12 bases not matched to a gene.

The rearrangement uses TRBV2 and TRBJ2-7, with TRBD2 identical over 9 bases. V lost 6 bases, J lost 4 bases, and 7 bases stayed unmatched. The CDR3 sequence is 14 residues long. Germline CDR1 reads SNHLY; CDR2 reads FYNNEI. CDR3 nucleotides: TGTGCCAGCAGGGTAGCGGGAGTCGGGTACGAGCAGTACTTC. Protein sequence: CASRVAGVGYEQYF.

This clone showed up just a few times. The rearrangement joins TRBV9 to TRBJ1-1; D is ambiguous. The germline CDR1 and CDR2 sequences are SGDLS and YYNGEE. CDR3 length: 15 amino acids. Trimming shortened V by 0 bases and J by 1 base, and 10 bases separated the two germline ends. This chain's CDR3 is CASSVGADKNTEAFF. For the CDR3, the DNA is TGTGCCAGCAGCGTAGGAGCAGACAAGAACACTGAAGCTTTCTTT.

J is TRBJ1-2 and V is TRBV28, with 7 positions matching TRBD1. The CDR3 consists of 15 residues. Trimming took 3 bases from V and 8 from J; bases not matched to a gene: 12. CDR1 and CDR2 (germline): MDHEN, SYDVKM. CDR3: CASSLEKGAKGGYTF. DNA for the CDR3: TGTGCCAGCAGTTTGGAGAAGGGGGCTAAGGGAGGCTACACCTTC.

This clone was seen only a few times. J is TRBJ2-7 and V is TRBV18, with D possibly being TRBD1 (6 bases). The CDR3 sequence is 15 residues long. From germline, CDR1 is KGHSH and CDR2 LQKENI. The V end lost 6 bases, the J end lost 4 bases, and 19 bases lay between the germline ends. Here the CDR3 reads CASSSKGDGGYEQYF. CDR3 coding DNA: TGTGCCAGCTCGTCGAAGGGGGACGGCGGATACGAGCAGTACTTC.